This T cell receptor beta chain was retrieved from a study of blood T cell repertoires in COVID-19. Trimming left V 1 base short and J 4 bases short, with 10 bases between. CDR1 and CDR2 (germline): LGHNT, FRNRAP. CDR3 length: 14 amino acids. Profiling relied on immunoSEQ multiplex PCR, and the TCRdb table lists in-frame clones only, not all of them. The sample lists 180,000 or so clones, 75% to 90% occurring once. This clone has more than one count but fewer than ten. The sequencing input was PBMCs or T cells enriched from blood (not recorded which). The sequence derives from an older woman who had recovered from COVID-19. The chain links TRBV12-5 to TRBJ1-2, with unresolved D. CDR3 sequence reads: CASGLGQSFYGYTF. As DNA, the CDR3 is TGTGCTAGTGGTTTGGGCCAGTCTTTCTATGGCTACACCTTC.